This TCR beta chain was observed in a study of cytomegalovirus exposure and HLA in healthy donors. Notes on the study in general: The authors enumerated over 150 TCR beta chains as linked to cytomegalovirus. In a later analysis, 15,000 to 20,000 TCR beta sequences were associated with HLA alleles at 0.05 false discovery rate. Reported performance of the classifier showed diagnosis of cytomegalovirus status with high specificity and sensitivity.

Germline-derived CDR1 and CDR2 are SEHNR and FQNEAQ (reference sequence). The V and J ends lost 5 bases and 7 bases respectively, with 11 bases between them. The CDR3 sequence is 13 residues long. As for this clone: Its antigen remains unknown.

It was with 60 Vbeta and 13 Jbeta primers that the PCR ran. Generated by immunoSEQ multiplex PCR, the TCRdb table keeps only in-frame clones and is missing some. This table has 95,000 or so clones, 65% to 80% appearing once. Material: PBMCs. The chain is built from TRBV7-9 and TRBJ2-2; no firm D call. The receptor was isolated from a woman in her forties or fifties in good health and CMV-seropositive. The CDR3 nucleotides read TGTGCCAGCAGCCCTTTTCTTGTCGGGGAGCTGTTTTTT. It translates to CASSPFLVGELFF. The whole variable domain, filled in from reference TRBV7-9 and TRBJ2-2, reads DTGVSQNPRHKITKRGQNVTFRCDPISEHNRLYWYRQTLGQGPEFLTYFQNEAQLEKSRLLSDRFSAERPKGSFSTLEIQRTEQGDSAMYLCASSPFLVGELFFGEGSRLTVL.